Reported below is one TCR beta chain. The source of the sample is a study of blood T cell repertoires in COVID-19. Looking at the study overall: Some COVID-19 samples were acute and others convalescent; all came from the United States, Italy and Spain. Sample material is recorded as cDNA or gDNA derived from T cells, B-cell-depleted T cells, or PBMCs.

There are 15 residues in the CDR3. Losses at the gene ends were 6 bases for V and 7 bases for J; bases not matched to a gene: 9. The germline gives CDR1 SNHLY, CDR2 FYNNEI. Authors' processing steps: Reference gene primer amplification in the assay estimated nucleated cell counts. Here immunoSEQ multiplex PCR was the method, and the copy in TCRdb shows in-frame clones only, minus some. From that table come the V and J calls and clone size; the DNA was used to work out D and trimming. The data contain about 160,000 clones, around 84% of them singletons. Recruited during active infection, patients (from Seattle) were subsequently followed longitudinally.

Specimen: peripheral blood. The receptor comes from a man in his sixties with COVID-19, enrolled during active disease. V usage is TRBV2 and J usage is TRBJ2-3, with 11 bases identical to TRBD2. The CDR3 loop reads CASRGPSGGPHTQYF. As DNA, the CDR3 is TGTGCCAGCAGGGGTCCTAGCGGGGGGCCGCATACGCAGTATTTT.